This T cell receptor (beta chain) emerged from a study of identical twins. Study findings and constraints: One should note that invariant MAIT and iNKT cells could partly confound zero-insertion analyses. For out-of-frame alpha sequences shared by twins, low generation probability was in excess.

A template switching step contributed a universal primer site, while unique molecular identifiers were present in the cDNA. One entry per CDR3 protein, called by TCRdb with MiXCR from the 5' RACE reads. This sample carries around 480,000 distinct CDR3 sequences, more than 13% of them seen once, and the ten largest clones take 0.95% to 1%. This clonotype has a handful of counts. Antigen specificity is unknown. The same sample was also used in a study of yellow fever vaccine responses in identical twins.

The specimen sequenced was CD4+ T cells sorted from blood. The receptor was derived from a woman aged 18-29 years in good health.

In DNA, the CDR3 is TGTGCCACCGGTTGGCCGAACACCGGGGAGCTGTTTTTT. Amino acid sequence: CATGWPNTGELFF. The V call is TRBV24-1, the J call TRBJ2-2; no definite D call. CDR1 is KGHDR and CDR2 is SFDVKD in the germline V gene. Trimming removed 9 bases from V and 0 bases from J, with 7 bases in between. The CDR3 is 13 amino acids.